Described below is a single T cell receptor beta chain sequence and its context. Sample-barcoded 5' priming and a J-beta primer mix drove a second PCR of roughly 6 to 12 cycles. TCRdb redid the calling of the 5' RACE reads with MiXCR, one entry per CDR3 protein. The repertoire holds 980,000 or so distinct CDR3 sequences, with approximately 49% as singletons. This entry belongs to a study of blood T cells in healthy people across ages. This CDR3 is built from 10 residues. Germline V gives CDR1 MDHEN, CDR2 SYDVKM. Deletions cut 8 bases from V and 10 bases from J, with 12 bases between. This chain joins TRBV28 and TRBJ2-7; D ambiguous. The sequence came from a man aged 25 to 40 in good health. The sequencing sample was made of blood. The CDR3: CASGPLSQYF. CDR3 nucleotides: TGTGCCAGCGGCCCCTTGTCCCAGTACTTC.